This T cell receptor beta chain is drawn from a study of cytomegalovirus exposure and HLA in healthy donors. Study findings and constraints: Cytomegalovirus association was assigned to more than 150 TCR beta chains. In vitro checks showed that a few CMV-associated chains really do target CMV antigens. First-cohort TCR clusters were later found to tend to co-occur in the roughly 130 validation repertoires.

This table comes from immunoSEQ multiplex PCR, and its TCRdb copy is limited to in-frame clones, with some not included. The data contain approximately 150,000 clones, approximately 86% of them singletons. This CDR3 is 16 amino acids long. This clone was seen once. Its antigen is undetermined. Sequences were obtained from PBMCs. This clonotype was sampled from a man younger than 30 in good health and CMV-seropositive. V is TRBV21-1 and J is TRBJ1-2. TRBV21-1 is designated a pseudogene. CDR3 residues: CASSKDRPVRGYGYTF. The CDR3 nucleotides are TGTGCCAGCAGCAAAGATAGGCCAGTTAGAGGCTATGGCTACACCTTC.